These T cell receptor beta chains were read from a single sample in a study of response to subunit inactivated influenza vaccine. TCRdb reprocessed the RT-PCR reads via MiXCR and lists one record per CDR3 protein. Seen here are some 190,000 distinct CDR3 sequences, roughly 14% observed once, and the top ten hold 26%. Material: CD8+ T cells sorted from PBMCs, obtained 4 to 6 days after vaccination. These receptors were collected from a man in his fifties or sixties who received an inactivated influenza vaccine. Each CDR3 is given with its conserved first and last residue. Fields, in order: V gene, CDR3 length, J gene, clone size, D gene, CDR3 DNA, CDR3 protein. The D gene is left open where the match is weak. Part of the rows lack a size; the others show once, few, many or a class for expanded clones.

V gene: TRBV12-3/TRBV12-4; CDR3 length: 17; J gene: TRBJ2-3; clone size: few; D gene: TRBD2; CDR3 DNA: TGTGCCAGCATCCTTTCGTGGGAACAGAGCGGGGTAGATACGCAGTATTTT; CDR3 protein: CASILSWEQSGVDTQYF
V gene: TRBV20-1; CDR3 length: 14; J gene: TRBJ2-7; clone size: -; D gene: -; CDR3 DNA: TGCAGTGCAGCTACCGGGACCCTGGTTGTCGAGCAGTACTTC; CDR3 protein: CSAATGTLVVEQYF
V gene: TRBV27; CDR3 length: 16; J gene: TRBJ2-3; clone size: many; D gene: -; CDR3 DNA: TGTGCCAGCAGTTTATTAAATTCTGCGGGCACAGATACGCAGTATTTT; CDR3 protein: CASSLLNSAGTDTQYF
V gene: TRBV15; CDR3 length: 14; J gene: TRBJ2-3; clone size: few; D gene: -; CDR3 DNA: TGTGCCACCAGGGCTGGACGGGTTCAGGATACGCAGTATTTT; CDR3 protein: CATRAGRVQDTQYF
V gene: TRBV4-3; CDR3 length: 16; J gene: TRBJ2-7; clone size: few; D gene: -; CDR3 DNA: TGCGCCAGCAGCCAAGATGGGGAAATCGGCTCCTACGAGCAGTACTTC; CDR3 protein: CASSQDGEIGSYEQYF
V gene: TRBV4-1; CDR3 length: 15; J gene: TRBJ2-1; clone size: -; D gene: -; CDR3 DNA: TGCGCCAGCAGCCAAGCCGACAGCTCCTACAATGAGCAGTTCTTC; CDR3 protein: CASSQADSSYNEQFF
V gene: TRBV6-5; CDR3 length: 17; J gene: TRBJ2-3; clone size: -; D gene: -; CDR3 DNA: TGTGCCAGCAGTTCTTCCTCGGCAGCTTACGGTGCAGATACGCAGTATTTT; CDR3 protein: CASSSSSAAYGADTQYF
V gene: TRBV4-1; CDR3 length: 14; J gene: TRBJ2-3; clone size: many; D gene: -; CDR3 DNA: TGCGCCAGCAGCCAAGTGGGTAACGCAGATACGCAGTATTTT; CDR3 protein: CASSQVGNADTQYF
V gene: TRBV14; CDR3 length: 15; J gene: TRBJ2-5; clone size: few; D gene: TRBD1; CDR3 DNA: TGTGCCAGCAGCCCCTCATGGACAGGGGACGAGACCCAGTACTTC; CDR3 protein: CASSPSWTGDETQYF
V gene: TRBV20-1; CDR3 length: 13; J gene: TRBJ2-5; clone size: few; D gene: -; CDR3 DNA: TGCAGTGCTAGAGAGACGGATCAAGAGACCCAGTACTTC; CDR3 protein: CSARETDQETQYF
V gene: TRBV9; CDR3 length: 17; J gene: TRBJ2-2; clone size: -; D gene: TRBD2; CDR3 DNA: TGTGCCAGCAGCGTAGAGGCTAGCGGGATCTACACCGGGGAGCTGTTTTTT; CDR3 protein: CASSVEASGIYTGELFF
V gene: TRBV28; CDR3 length: 16; J gene: TRBJ1-5; clone size: few; D gene: -; CDR3 DNA: TGTGCCAGCAGCTACCTTGTGGGAACGGGCAATCAGCCCCAGCATTTT; CDR3 protein: CASSYLVGTGNQPQHF
V gene: TRBV3-1; CDR3 length: 18; J gene: TRBJ2-5; clone size: -; D gene: -; CDR3 DNA: TGTGCCAGCAGCCAAGAAAGTCCCCAACTCGTCGCCAAGGGGACCCAGTACTTC; CDR3 protein: CASSQESPQLVAKGTQYF
V gene: TRBV12-3/TRBV12-4; CDR3 length: 14; J gene: TRBJ2-1; clone size: many; D gene: -; CDR3 DNA: TGTGCCAGCAGTGTTGGACAGACGCTTACCGGGGAGTTCTTC; CDR3 protein: CASSVGQTLTGEFF
V gene: TRBV7-9; CDR3 length: 16; J gene: TRBJ2-5; clone size: -; D gene: TRBD1; CDR3 DNA: TGTGCCAGCAGCTTAACCCGGACAGGGAAGGGAGAGACCCAGTACTTC; CDR3 protein: CASSLTRTGKGETQYF
V gene: TRBV5-1; CDR3 length: 15; J gene: TRBJ1-2; clone size: few; D gene: -; CDR3 DNA: TGCGCCAGCAGCTTGGCTTCAGGGAGTAACTATGGCTACACCTTC; CDR3 protein: CASSLASGSNYGYTF
V gene: TRBV11-2; CDR3 length: 16; J gene: TRBJ2-3; clone size: many; D gene: -; CDR3 DNA: TGTGCCAGCAGCTTAGATCTGGCGGGGCGCACAGATACGCAGTATTTT; CDR3 protein: CASSLDLAGRTDTQYF
V gene: TRBV20-1; CDR3 length: 16; J gene: TRBJ2-3; clone size: -; D gene: TRBD2; CDR3 DNA: TGCAGTGCTAGAAGCGGGGGACTAGCGAACACAGATACGCAGTATTTT; CDR3 protein: CSARSGGLANTDTQYF
V gene: TRBV12-3/TRBV12-4; CDR3 length: 15; J gene: TRBJ2-3; clone size: -; D gene: -; CDR3 DNA: TGTGCCAGCAGTAATTCTCCCTCTAGCACAGATACGCAGTATTTT; CDR3 protein: CASSNSPSSTDTQYF
V gene: TRBV11-2; CDR3 length: 11; J gene: TRBJ1-1; clone size: few; D gene: -; CDR3 DNA: TGTGCCAGCAGCGACCGTAGTGAAGCTTTCTTT; CDR3 protein: CASSDRSEAFF
V gene: TRBV9; CDR3 length: 14; J gene: TRBJ2-1; clone size: -; D gene: -; CDR3 DNA: TGTGCCAGCAGCGTCACGAGCTCCTACAATGAGCAGTTCTTC; CDR3 protein: CASSVTSSYNEQFF
V gene: TRBV6-5; CDR3 length: 15; J gene: TRBJ2-1; clone size: many; D gene: -; CDR3 DNA: TGTGCCAGCAGTTATATCCCCTCATCCTACAATGAGCAGTTCTTC; CDR3 protein: CASSYIPSSYNEQFF
V gene: TRBV6-2/TRBV6-3; CDR3 length: 11; J gene: TRBJ2-3; clone size: many; D gene: -; CDR3 DNA: TGTGCCAGCACCTCGACAGATACGCAGTATTTT; CDR3 protein: CASTSTDTQYF
V gene: TRBV13; CDR3 length: 15; J gene: TRBJ2-6; clone size: -; D gene: -; CDR3 DNA: TGTGCCAGCAGCTCTCAATGCTCTGGGGCCAACGTCCTGACTTTC; CDR3 protein: CASSSQCSGANVLTF
V gene: TRBV29-1; CDR3 length: 14; J gene: TRBJ2-3; clone size: medium-sized; D gene: -; CDR3 DNA: TGCAGCGTTGAAGTTACGGGCCGCCAAGGCACGCAGTATTTT; CDR3 protein: CSVEVTGRQGTQYF
V gene: TRBV24-1; CDR3 length: 13; J gene: TRBJ2-2; clone size: -; D gene: -; CDR3 DNA: TGTGCCACCAGACAGGTGAACACCGGGGAGCTGTTTTTT; CDR3 protein: CATRQVNTGELFF
V gene: TRBV6-5; CDR3 length: 16; J gene: TRBJ1-3; clone size: many; D gene: -; CDR3 DNA: TGTGCCAGCAGTTACCTCGTTCCAGGGTTAGGAAACACCATATATTTT; CDR3 protein: CASSYLVPGLGNTIYF
V gene: TRBV7-9; CDR3 length: 13; J gene: TRBJ1-2; clone size: -; D gene: -; CDR3 DNA: TGTGCCAGCAGCTTCGGGGAAGGTGATGGCTACACCTTC; CDR3 protein: CASSFGEGDGYTF
V gene: TRBV4-1; CDR3 length: 16; J gene: TRBJ2-7; clone size: few; D gene: -; CDR3 DNA: TGCGCCAGCAGCCCAACCTGGGGAGAGCCAATCTACGAGCAGTACTTC; CDR3 protein: CASSPTWGEPIYEQYF
V gene: TRBV28; CDR3 length: 14; J gene: TRBJ2-5; clone size: few; D gene: TRBD2; CDR3 DNA: TGTGCCAGCATAACTAGCGGGATACAAGAGACCCAGTACTTC; CDR3 protein: CASITSGIQETQYF
V gene: TRBV6-1; CDR3 length: 16; J gene: TRBJ2-1; clone size: -; D gene: -; CDR3 DNA: TGTGCCAGCAGTGACCGGGGCCGAAGCTCCTACAATGAGCAGTTCTTC; CDR3 protein: CASSDRGRSSYNEQFF